This T cell receptor beta chain was captured in a study of human T cells and chemical hapten exposure. TCRdb called the RACE reads again in MiXCR, with one record for every CDR3 protein. This table holds about 350,000 distinct CDR3 sequences, roughly 6% found once. V shed 7 bases, J shed 8 bases, and the junction held 7 bases outside the gene matches. Germline CDR1 reads SGHNT; CDR2 reads YYREEE (reference sequence). The CDR3 length is 13 residues. This clonotype has only a few counts. As for time point: pre-sensitization, week 0. Treatment given: therapeutic diphenylcyclopropenone sensitization with weekly scalp DPC.

The rearrangement links TRBV5-4 to TRBJ1-4; TRBD1 aligns across 8 bases. Source: whole blood, taken in connection with sensitization to the hapten diphenylcyclopropenone (DPC). The sequence was obtained from a woman between 18 and 30 years old with alopecia areata. Some clones in this sample may be carry-over from other donors' samples. Here the CDR3 reads CASSDRGHEKLFF. For the CDR3, the DNA is TGTGCCAGCTCAGACAGGGGACACGAAAAACTGTTTTTT.